Sequencing of this T cell receptor (beta chain) was carried out in a study of PD-L1 blockade in urothelial cancer. There are 15 residues in the CDR3. Germline CDR1 is SEHNR and CDR2 is FQNEAQ (reference sequence). The V and J ends lost 4 bases and 5 bases, in that order; junction bases with no gene match: 3. TCRdb's copy holds only in-frame clones and misses some; the assay was immunoSEQ multiplex PCR. The data hold 70,000 or so clones, with 85% to 90% observed a single time. The chain joins TRBV7-9 to TRBJ2-1; 12 nucleotides match TRBD2. This clonotype originated in a man aged 55 to 70 with urothelial cancer. Sequences were derived from PBMCs, sampled around atezolizumab (anti-PD-L1) treatment. The CDR3 reads CASSSSGRAHNEQFF. In nucleotides, the CDR3 is TGTGCCAGCAGCTCTAGCGGGAGGGCCCACAATGAGCAGTTCTTC.